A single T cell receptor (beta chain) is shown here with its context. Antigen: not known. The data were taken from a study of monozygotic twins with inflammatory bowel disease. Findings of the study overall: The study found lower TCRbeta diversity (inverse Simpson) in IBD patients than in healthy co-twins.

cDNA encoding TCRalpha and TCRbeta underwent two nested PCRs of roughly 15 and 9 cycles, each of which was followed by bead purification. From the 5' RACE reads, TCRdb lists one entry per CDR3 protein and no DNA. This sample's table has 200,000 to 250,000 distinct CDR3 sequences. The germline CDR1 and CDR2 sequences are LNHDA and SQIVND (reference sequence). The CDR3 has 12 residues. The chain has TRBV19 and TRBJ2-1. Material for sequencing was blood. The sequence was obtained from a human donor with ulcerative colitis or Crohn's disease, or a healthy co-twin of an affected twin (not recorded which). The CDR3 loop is CASSIGTNEQFF. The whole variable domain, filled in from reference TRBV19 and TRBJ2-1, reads DGGITQSPKYLFRKEGQNVTLSCEQNLNHDAMYWYRQDPGQGLRLIYYSQIVNDFQKGDIAEGYSVSREKKESFPLTVTSAQKNPTAFYLCASSIGTNEQFFGPGTRLTVL.